A single sample is the source of the 25 T cell receptor beta chains below, sequenced in a study of glioma-infiltrating T cells after dendritic cell vaccination. The repertoire was sequenced with immunoSEQ multiplex PCR; TCRdb's copy has only in-frame clones and lacks some. The table has 100,000 or so clones, 65% to 90% seen once. The sequencing here drew on blood, taken before dendritic cell vaccination. Receptors originate from a human donor with glioblastoma.

By share, this clone ranks as medium-sized (0.01 to 0.1%). V is TRBV4-3 and J is TRBJ1-2; tentatively, D is TRBD1 (6 bases). The germline V gene has CDR1 LGHNA and CDR2 YSLEER. The CDR3 consists of 15 residues. Trimming left V 0 bases short and J 1 base short, with 9 bases between. CDR3 residues: CASSQELQGNYGYTF. CDR3 DNA: TGCGCCAGCAGCCAAGAATTACAGGGTAACTATGGCTACACCTTC.

This chain links TRBV18 with TRBJ1-1; 7 nucleotides align to TRBD1. This CDR3 spans 15 amino acids. The germline CDR1 and CDR2 sequences are KGHSH and LQKENI. V lost 5 bases to trimming and J lost 1 base; unmatched junction nucleotides: 7. For the CDR3, the DNA is TGTGCCAGCTCAAGCGTCGGGACAGCGAACACTGAAGCTTTCTTT. Amino acids: CASSSVGTANTEAFF.

This chain uses TRBV5-1 with TRBJ1-5; D remains unclear. The CDR3 contains 14 residues. Germline CDR1 and CDR2: SGHRS and YFSETQ. V was clipped by 0 bases and J by 0 bases, with 4 bases between them. CDR3 protein: CASSLDSSNQPQHF. The DNA for the CDR3 is TGCGCCAGCAGCTTGGACAGTAGCAATCAGCCCCAGCATTTT.

V and J are TRBV27 and TRBJ2-5; 7 bases agree with TRBD1. Germline CDR1 MNHEY, CDR2 SMNVEV (reference sequence). Germline trimming cut 5 bases from V and 1 base from J; bases unmatched to any gene: 7. The CDR3 sequence is 15 residues long. CDR3 amino acids: CASSPGTDFQETQYF. The CDR3 nucleotides are TGTGCCAGCAGTCCCGGGACAGACTTCCAAGAGACCCAGTACTTC.

The V gene is TRBV7-3, the J gene TRBJ2-1; 7 positions match TRBD1. The germline CDR1 and CDR2 sequences are SGHTA and FQGTGA. The CDR3 runs to 12 residues. V was clipped by 3 bases and J by 13 bases; unmatched bases: 6. The CDR3 DNA is TGTGCCAGCAGCTTCCAGCAGGGGGACCAGTTCTTC. It specifies CASSFQQGDQFF.

V usage is TRBV5-1 and J usage is TRBJ2-1; 10 bases align to TRBD1. There are 15 residues in the CDR3. Trimming cost V 4 bases and J 6 bases; bases outside gene matches: 7. The V gene's germline CDR1 is SGHRS and CDR2 YFSETQ. The CDR3 loop reads CASSPSGQGFNEQFF. CDR3 sequence (DNA): TGCGCCAGCAGCCCCTCGGGACAGGGGTTCAATGAGCAGTTCTTC.

This clone came up once. CDR3 sequence reads: CASSGDIQRTEAFF. The CDR3, as DNA: TGTGCCAGCAGCGGTGATATTCAGCGGACTGAAGCTTTCTTT. The chain is built from TRBV5-6 and TRBJ1-1; no clear D gene. Trimming shortened V by 4 bases and J by 5 bases, and 15 bases separated the two germline ends. The germline CDR1 and CDR2 sequences are SGHDT and YYEEEE. The CDR3 extends over 14 amino acids.

The V and J genes are TRBV30 and TRBJ2-5, with D maybe TRBD1 (5 bases). Germline CDR1 reads GTSNPN; CDR2 reads SVGIG (reference sequence). Deletions cut 0 bases from V and 4 bases from J, with 12 bases between. The CDR3 is made up of 14 amino acids. The CDR3 nucleotides are TGTGCCTGGAGTGTTGGGGCAGAAGGAGAGACCCAGTACTTC. As protein: CAWSVGAEGETQYF. The full variable domain, in which reference TRBV30 and TRBJ2-5 provide the parts outside the CDR3, is SQTIHQWPATLVQPVGSPLSLECTVEGTSNPNLYWYRQAAGRGLQLLFYSVGIGQISSEVPQNLSASRPQDRQFILSSKKLLLSDSGFYLCAWSVGAEGETQYFGPGTRLLVL.

J is TRBJ2-3 and V is TRBV13; 9 bases agree with TRBD1. Germline values: CDR1 PRHDT, CDR2 FYEKMQ (reference sequence). V shed 3 bases, J shed 4 bases, and the junction held 5 bases outside the gene matches. CDR3 length: 15 residues. This CDR3 reads CASSFPGQGSDTQYF. The CDR3 nucleotides read TGTGCCAGCAGCTTCCCCGGACAGGGGTCAGATACGCAGTATTTT.

The gene calls are TRBV7-3 and TRBJ2-2; the match to TRBD2 covers 14 bases. Per the germline V gene, CDR1 is SGHTA and CDR2 is FQGTGA. This CDR3 spans 15 amino acids. V lost 6 bases to trimming and J lost 6 bases; unmatched junction nucleotides: 3. The CDR3 DNA reads TGTGCCAGCAGGTCGGGACTAGCGGGAGCCGGGGAGCTGTTTTTT. Amino acids: CASRSGLAGAGELFF.

The rearrangement uses TRBV5-1 and TRBJ2-1; D is possibly TRBD2 (6 bases). V shed 0 bases and J shed 1 base, with 11 bases lying between them. CDR1 SGHRS and CDR2 YFSETQ come from the germline V gene. This CDR3 is built from 16 residues. For the CDR3, the DNA is TGCGCCAGCAGCTTGGTGGGGGGAGATTCCTACAATGAGCAGTTCTTC. This gives the protein CASSLVGGDSYNEQFF. The variable domain in full, completed from reference TRBV5-1 and TRBJ2-1, reads KAGVTQTPRYLIKTRGQQVTLSCSPISGHRSVSWYQQTPGQGLQFLFEYFSETQRNKGNFPGRFSGRQFSNSRSEMNVSTLELGDSALYLCASSLVGGDSYNEQFFGPGTRLTVL.

V usage is TRBV9 and J usage is TRBJ2-6; 8 bases line up with TRBD2. The CDR3 contains 17 residues. Germline CDR1 and CDR2: SGDLS and YYNGEE. The ends lost 4 bases at V and 2 bases at J; junction bases unmatched: 8. CDR3 in amino acids: CASSTSGRAAGANVLTF. DNA for the CDR3: TGTGCCAGCAGCACCTCCGGGAGGGCAGCTGGGGCCAACGTCCTGACTTTC.

V is TRBV20-1 and J is TRBJ2-2; D may be TRBD2 (5 bases). Germline loops: CDR1 DFQATT, CDR2 SNEGSKA (reference sequence). V was clipped by 3 bases and J by 7 bases, with 6 bases between them. The CDR3 has 11 amino acids. For the CDR3, the DNA is TGCAGTGCTAGTGAGGGCGGGGAGCTGTTTTTT. Its translation is CSASEGGELFF.

Written as DNA, the CDR3 is TGCGCCAGCAGCTTGGAAGGAGGGCGGTACCAGCATTTT. This gives the protein CASSLEGGRYQHF. The rearrangement joins TRBV5-1 to TRBJ1-5; D gene unclear. The V gene lost 0 bases and the J gene lost 12 bases, with 13 bases spanning the gap. From germline, CDR1 is SGHRS and CDR2 YFSETQ. The CDR3 covers 13 residues.

The chain has TRBV5-1 and TRBJ2-1; D may be TRBD1 (5 bases). CDR3 length: 16 residues. Germline values: CDR1 SGHRS, CDR2 YFSETQ. V dropped 2 bases and J dropped 0 bases, with 12 bases sitting between them. The CDR3 protein is CASSFDSSTSYNEQFF. CDR3 nucleotide sequence: TGCGCCAGCAGCTTCGACAGTTCAACCTCCTACAATGAGCAGTTCTTC.

The gene calls are TRBV21-1 and TRBJ2-7; TRBD1, as called in the table, went unchecked against the DNA. TRBV21-1 is a known pseudogene. This CDR3 region has 17 residues. The CDR3 protein is CASSSFLQQSDSYEQYF. CDR3 sequence (DNA): TGTGCCAGCAGCAGTTTTCTTCAACAGTCAGACTCCTACGAGCAGTACTTC.

The chain recombines TRBV7-2 with TRBJ1-2, with 8 bases that match TRBD1. In germline, CDR1 is SGHTA, CDR2 FQGNSA. After removal of 5 bases from V and 8 bases from J, the junction contained 7 bases not matched to a gene. CDR3 length: 13 residues. The CDR3 DNA reads as TGTGCCAGCAGCCAGGGGGCGCTTGGGGGCTACACCTTC. Its translation is CASSQGALGGYTF. Drawing the rest from reference TRBV7-2 and TRBJ1-2, the complete variable domain is GAGVSQSPSNKVTEKGKDVELRCDPISGHTALYWYRQSLGQGLEFLIYFQGNSAPDKSGLPSDRFSAERTGGSVSTLTIQRTQQEDSAVYLCASSQGALGGYTFGSGTRLTVV.

This clone was detected once. V and J are TRBV30 and TRBJ1-5, with a tentative D call TRBD1 (5 bases). The ends were cut back, 4 bases at V and 1 base at J, with 17 bases in the middle. The CDR3 runs 16 residues. Germline values: CDR1 GTSNPN, CDR2 SVGIG (reference sequence). The CDR3 DNA reads TGTGCCTGGACCGCTCCGCGGGGGGGAAGCAATCAGCCCCAGCATTTT. The encoded protein is CAWTAPRGGSNQPQHF. The full variable domain, in which reference TRBV30 and TRBJ1-5 provide the parts outside the CDR3, is SQTIHQWPATLVQPVGSPLSLECTVEGTSNPNLYWYRQAAGRGLQLLFYSVGIGQISSEVPQNLSASRPQDRQFILSSKKLLLSDSGFYLCAWTAPRGGSNQPQHFGDGTRLSIL.

The genes are TRBV5-4 and TRBJ2-1; TRBD1 agrees at 7 bases. This CDR3 is built from 13 residues. After removal of 9 bases from V and 4 bases from J, the junction contained 7 bases not matched to a gene. CDR1 and CDR2 from the germline V gene are SGHNT and YYREEE (reference sequence). Written as DNA, the CDR3 is TGTGCCACTTCGGGGACAGTGTACAATGAGCAGTTCTTC. Its translation: CATSGTVYNEQFF.

The chain is built from TRBV7-2 and TRBJ2-5, with TRBD2 matching 10 bases. Unmatched junction bases numbered 6, after V lost 1 base and J lost 4 bases. Looked up from germline, CDR1 is SGHTA and CDR2 is FQGNSA. The CDR3 is 16 amino acids. The CDR3 nucleotides are TGTGCCAGCAGCTTAGATAACCCTAGCGGGGGAGAGACCCAGTACTTC. Residues: CASSLDNPSGGETQYF. Combining the CDR3 with reference TRBV7-2 and TRBJ2-5 gives the whole variable domain GAGVSQSPSNKVTEKGKDVELRCDPISGHTALYWYRQSLGQGLEFLIYFQGNSAPDKSGLPSDRFSAERTGGSVSTLTIQRTQQEDSAVYLCASSLDNPSGGETQYFGPGTRLLVL.

This chain joins TRBV9 and TRBJ2-5; tentatively, D is TRBD1 (5 bases). The CDR3 runs to 14 residues. The germline V gene has CDR1 SGDLS and CDR2 YYNGEE. V lost 2 bases, J lost 5 bases, and 13 bases lay in between. CDR3 loop: CASSVDNKGETQYF. The CDR3 DNA reads TGTGCCAGCAGCGTGGACAACAAGGGGGAGACCCAGTACTTC. Drawing the rest from reference TRBV9 and TRBJ2-5, the complete variable domain is DSGVTQTPKHLITATGQRVTLRCSPRSGDLSVYWYQQSLDQGLQFLIQYYNGEERAKGNILERFSAQQFPDLHSELNLSSLELGDSALYFCASSVDNKGETQYFGPGTRLLVL.

In nucleotides, the CDR3 is TGTGCCAGCAGGGGGAGGACAGGGGGTCACAACGAGCAGTACTTC. It encodes CASRGRTGGHNEQYF. The rearrangement joins TRBV6-1 to TRBJ2-7; 10 bases are a match to TRBD1. J lost 5 bases, V lost 6 bases, and 10 bases had no gene match. The CDR3 is 15 amino acids. Germline loops: CDR1 MNHNS, CDR2 SASEGT.

The chain recombines TRBV21-1 with TRBJ2-6; the table's D call, TRBD1, has no DNA check behind it. TRBV21-1 is shown as a pseudogene. The CDR3 runs to 17 residues. The CDR3 region is CASSNAGGYSGANVLTF. CDR3 nucleotides: TGTGCCAGCAGCAATGCAGGGGGTTACTCTGGGGCCAACGTCCTGACTTTC.

This clone was detected once. The chain combines TRBV6-1 with TRBJ2-2; 9 bases map to TRBD1. CDR3 length equals 14 residues. Germline assignment: CDR1 MNHNS and CDR2 SASEGT. V shed 10 bases and J 5 bases; nucleotides not matched to a gene: 8. The CDR3 spells CATGTGSSTGELFF. In DNA form, the CDR3 reads TGTGCCACCGGGACAGGGTCGTCAACCGGGGAGCTGTTTTTT.

V gene TRBV19 combines with J gene TRBJ2-7; D is possibly TRBD1 (6 bases). CDR1 is LNHDA and CDR2 is SQIVND in the germline V gene (reference sequence). The CDR3 extends over 13 amino acids. The V end was cut by 6 bases, the J end by 4 bases, with 13 bases between. The CDR3 DNA follows: TGTGCCAGTAGCCGGACAGAAAGATACGAGCAGTACTTC. The encoded protein is CASSRTERYEQYF. Complete variable domain (other parts from reference TRBV19 and TRBJ2-7): DGGITQSPKYLFRKEGQNVTLSCEQNLNHDAMYWYRQDPGQGLRLIYYSQIVNDFQKGDIAEGYSVSREKKESFPLTVTSAQKNPTAFYLCASSRTERYEQYFGPGTRLTVT.